Described below is a single TCR beta chain sequence and its context. Its binding antigen is unknown. No qualities accompany the bases; no much larger clone lies one base away. Per the publication, the time point label means: baseline before first vaccination. The vaccinee samples were drawn from two UK trials, COV001 and COV002, one of which was a single-blind randomized controlled phase 2/3 trial testing AZD1222 (ChAdOx1 nCoV-19) in healthy adults. For TCRbeta chain sequencing, PBMC samples from trial participants were taken at day 0 and at day 28 after the second dose. This record belongs to a study of T cell responses to AZD1222 COVID-19 vaccine (dated by TCRdb to the early 2020s). Regarding the study in general: Because spike-specific TCR depth and breadth did not differ between the two schedules, AZD1222 recipients who got a second dose at roughly 4 weeks were pooled with those who got a second dose at roughly 12 weeks. TCR sequencing covered more than 230 trial participants: about 210 given two doses of AZD1222 and 26 given two doses of MenACWY control vaccine. Trial participants were enrolled into age subgroups of 18-55, 56-69 and 70-plus years, which contained about 150, 28 and 57 TCR-sequenced participants, respectively.

The CDR3 regions of human TCRbeta chains were analyzed by immunosequencing. As for the original processing: TCRs in the repertoires were compared against a reference library of SARS-CoV-2-specific TCRs that had been generated with the MIRA antigen-specificity platform. Breadth was defined as the fraction of unique TCRs that were SARS-CoV-2-associated, and depth was defined as the fraction of total T cells that were SARS-CoV-2-associated. Using the MIRA data, every spike-specific TCR was mapped to the spike region that the TCR reacted to and assigned to either a CD4 or a CD8 class. Log10-transformed breadth and depth values were compared by one-way ANOVA with Sidak's multiple comparisons tests. TCRdb provides this immuneACCESS table in a form limited to in-frame rearrangements. Some clones are lacking; in checked studies, under half of them reflect an unresolved V gene, and why the rest are absent is not known. Clonal size and the V and J genes are those of that table, whereas D and trimming came from the DNA. The sample table lists 140,000 to 150,000 clones, 70% to 90% of them with a count of one. The ten largest clones take up around 7.8% of the sample.

Trimmed from V: 5 bases; trimmed from J: 3 bases; junction bases lacking a gene match: 4. The CDR3 covers 12 residues, taking in both the cysteine and the phenylalanine. The only DNA kept is the CDR3, 36 bases in frame from the first base. The germline V gene (reference sequence) gives CDR1 as GTSNPN and CDR2 as SVGIG. Overall study results and their limits: Most participants were white British and females outnumbered males, and the authors suggested that clonal diversity may have been underestimated. Conclusions about previously exposed vaccinees were limited because only six AZD1222 recipients were SARS-CoV-2 seropositive at baseline. Because no day 14 peak-response samples were available, the repertoires could be characterized only after the peak T cell response. In the small 56-69-year group, the increase in depth fell short of significance, most likely because of low power. Reportedly, almost half of the unique spike-specific TCRs recognized epitopes lying outside the regions that are mutated in the B.1.351 and B.1.1.7 variants. Vaccine-associated CD4 TCRs spanned the whole spike protein, with dominant responses in regions 160-218 and 743-854. A significant rise in spike-specific TCR breadth and depth was observed after two AZD1222 doses relative to day 0 and relative to MenACWY recipients.

The V and J genes are TRBV30 and TRBJ2-7; TRBD1 matches 7 bases in the middle. This sequence originates from an adult in good health. Sequenced here: peripheral blood, sampled on day 0 of AZD1222 vaccination. The nucleotide sequence is given as TGTGCCTGGGGGACAGATAACTACGAGCAGTACTTC. It translates to CAWGTDNYEQYF.